This T cell receptor beta chain was documented in a study of cytomegalovirus exposure and HLA in healthy donors. Researchers ran the PCR with 60 Vbeta and 13 Jbeta primers. In the source study's methods: As a later analysis found, there were 78 million or so unique TCR beta chains, of which roughly 11 million were shared. TCRdb's copy holds only in-frame clones and misses some; the assay was immunoSEQ multiplex PCR. V, J and clone size reflect that table, while D and trimming were determined from the DNA. The sample has 80,000 or so clones, approximately 67% seen once. Unmatched junction bases numbered 10, after V lost 6 bases and J lost 4 bases. The CDR3 contains 16 residues. In germline, CDR1 is MDHEN, CDR2 SYDVKM.

This TCR derives from a male donor in good health and CMV-seropositive. The specimen was PBMCs. This chain links TRBV28 with TRBJ1-5, with 9 bases identical to TRBD1. CDR3 in amino acids: CASSAGGQGRNQPQHF. The CDR3 bases are TGTGCCAGCAGCGCCGGAGGACAGGGGAGAAATCAGCCCCAGCATTTT.